This T cell receptor beta chain was recorded in a study of blood T cell repertoires in COVID-19. Overall study context: Specimens from acute and convalescent COVID-19 originated in the United States, Italy and Spain. T cells, B-cell-depleted T cells, or PBMCs supplied cDNA or gDNA.

In the source study's methods: Amplification with reference gene primers provided the estimates of nucleated cell counts. The protocol was immunoSEQ multiplex PCR, while the TCRdb copy is restricted to in-frame clones and leaves out a portion. The V and J calls and clone size come from that table; D and trimming were worked out from the DNA. The sample has about 290,000 clones; around nine tenths are singletons. Seattle patients were enrolled during active infection and followed longitudinally. The sequenced material came from peripheral blood. This clonotype was obtained from a woman in her twenties or thirties with COVID-19, enrolled during active disease.

CDR3 nucleotides: TGTGCCAGCAGCTCCACCGAGGTTCTGGGAGCGGGGACCTACAATGAGCAGTTCTTC. Its protein is CASSSTEVLGAGTYNEQFF. The chain recombines TRBV11-3 with TRBJ2-1, with 7 bases fitting TRBD2. The J segment lost 2 bases and the V segment lost 4 bases, leaving 17 bases of the junction unmatched. This CDR3 has 19 residues. Germline V gene sequence: CDR1 SGHNT, CDR2 YENEEA. The full variable domain, rest sourced from reference TRBV11-3 and TRBJ2-1, is EAGVVQSPRYKIIEKKQPVAFWCNPISGHNTLYWYLQNLGQGPELLIRYENEEAVDDSQLPKDRFSAERLKGVDSTLKIQPAELGDSAVYLCASSSTEVLGAGTYNEQFFGPGTRLTVL.